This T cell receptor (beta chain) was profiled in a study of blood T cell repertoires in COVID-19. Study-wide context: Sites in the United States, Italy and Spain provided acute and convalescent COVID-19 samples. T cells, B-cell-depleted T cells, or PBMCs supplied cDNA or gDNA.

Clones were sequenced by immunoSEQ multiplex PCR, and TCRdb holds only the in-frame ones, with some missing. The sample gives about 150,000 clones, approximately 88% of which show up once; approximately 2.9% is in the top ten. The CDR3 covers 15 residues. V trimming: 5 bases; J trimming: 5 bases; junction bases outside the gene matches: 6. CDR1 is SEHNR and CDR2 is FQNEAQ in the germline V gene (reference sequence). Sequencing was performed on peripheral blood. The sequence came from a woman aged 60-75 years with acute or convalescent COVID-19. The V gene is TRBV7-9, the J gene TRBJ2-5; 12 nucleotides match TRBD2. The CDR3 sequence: CASSLGLAGSETQYF. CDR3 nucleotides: TGTGCCAGCAGCCTAGGACTAGCGGGGAGTGAGACCCAGTACTTC. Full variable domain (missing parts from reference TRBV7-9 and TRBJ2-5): DTGVSQNPRHKITKRGQNVTFRCDPISEHNRLYWYRQTLGQGPEFLTYFQNEAQLEKSRLLSDRFSAERPKGSFSTLEIQRTEQGDSAMYLCASSLGLAGSETQYFGPGTRLLVL.